This is a list of T cell receptor beta chains from one sample in a study of blood T cell repertoires in COVID-19. TCRdb keeps only in-frame clones here, not all; method: immunoSEQ multiplex PCR. The sample lists roughly 380,000 clones; around 87% were seen once. Sequencing input: PBMCs or T cells enriched from blood (not recorded which). These receptors were obtained from a man aged 30-40 years who had recovered from COVID-19. The CDR3 runs from the conserved cysteine through the conserved F or W. Fields, in order: D gene, V gene, clone size, J gene, CDR3 protein, CDR3 DNA. D genes are given only for firm matches. Some rows mark clone size as missing; the rest say once, few, many or name a class of expanded clone.

>TRBD1|TRBV4-2|-|TRBJ1-1
CASSQDRGQGNTEAFF
TGTGCCAGCAGCCAAGATCGGGGACAGGGGAACACTGAAGCTTTCTTT
>-|TRBV5-1|-|TRBJ2-7
CASSLEQYYEQYF
TGCGCCAGCAGCTTGGAACAGTACTACGAGCAGTACTTC
>-|TRBV19|-|TRBJ1-1
CASTPGAFF
TGTGCCAGTACCCCCGGAGCTTTCTTT
>TRBD2|TRBV7-2|-|TRBJ2-1
CASSPWVAGYNEQFF
TGTGCCAGCAGCCCGTGGGTAGCGGGATACAATGAGCAGTTCTTC
>TRBD2|TRBV15|-|TRBJ2-1
CATSSLGGIDEQFF
TGTGCCACCAGTTCCCTGGGGGGGATCGATGAGCAGTTCTTC
>-|TRBV4-1|-|TRBJ2-3
CASSQRAGTVTDTQYF
TGCGCCAGCAGCCAACGGGCGGGGACGGTCACAGATACGCAGTATTTT
>-|TRBV3-1/TRBV3-2|-|TRBJ2-3
CASSPDSVRITQYF
TGTGCCAGCAGCCCCGACTCCGTACGGATAACGCAGTATTTT
>TRBD1|TRBV7-2|-|TRBJ2-5
CASSSGQKETQYF
TGTGCCAGCAGCTCGGGACAGAAAGAGACCCAGTACTTC
>TRBD1|TRBV7-2|-|TRBJ2-7
CASSQRTGGFFYEQYF
TGTGCCAGCAGCCAGCGGACAGGGGGATTTTTCTACGAGCAGTACTTC
>-|TRBV7-8|few|TRBJ1-5
CASSLERQIGNQPQHF
TGTGCCAGCAGCTTAGAACGACAGATCGGTAATCAGCCCCAGCATTTT
>TRBD2|TRBV4-2|-|TRBJ2-7
CASSQAQGGGPYEQYF
TGTGCCAGCAGCCAAGCCCAGGGCGGGGGGCCCTACGAGCAGTACTTC
>-|TRBV4-3|once|TRBJ1-2
CASSQGGNFGRYGYTF
TGCGCCAGCAGCCAAGGGGGCAACTTTGGACGCTATGGCTACACCTTC
>-|TRBV19|-|TRBJ1-3
CATTGTYSGNTIYF
TGTGCCACTACCGGGACATACTCTGGAAACACCATATATTTT
>-|TRBV11-2|-|TRBJ2-5
CASSLGETQYF
TGTGCCAGCAGCCTCGGGGAGACCCAGTACTTC
>TRBD1|TRBV6-6|-|TRBJ2-7
CASSPLRDRNEQYF
TGTGCCAGCAGCCCCCTGAGGGACAGGAACGAGCAGTACTTC
>-|TRBV12-3/TRBV12-4|-|TRBJ2-2
CASSPGTGELFF
TGTGCCAGCAGTCCCGGGACCGGGGAGCTGTTTTTT
>-|TRBV14|-|TRBJ2-1
CASSLFKEAVRNEQFF
TGTGCCAGCAGCCTTTTTAAGGAGGCAGTGAGGAATGAGCAGTTCTTC
>-|TRBV6-6|-|TRBJ2-5
CASSPLGKETQYF
TGTGCCAGCAGTCCCCTGGGCAAAGAGACCCAGTACTTC
>-|TRBV10-3|-|TRBJ1-1
CAISETTANTEAFF
TGTGCCATCAGTGAGACGACAGCGAACACTGAAGCTTTCTTT
>-|TRBV4-1|-|TRBJ1-6
CASSQFYPGGQKNSPLHF
TGCGCCAGCAGCCAATTTTACCCTGGCGGACAGAAGAATTCACCCCTCCACTTT
>-|TRBV15|-|TRBJ2-7
CATSRVSLGLGGEQYF
TGTGCCACCAGCAGAGTCAGCCTGGGACTCGGGGGAGAGCAGTACTTC
>-|TRBV4-1|-|TRBJ2-1
CASSQENWPPRSDEQFF
TGCGCCAGCAGCCAAGAAAATTGGCCCCCGCGGAGCGATGAGCAGTTCTTC
>-|TRBV4-2|-|TRBJ2-1
CASSQDPAGNNEQFF
TGTGCCAGCAGCCAAGATCCGGCGGGGAACAATGAGCAGTTCTTC
>-|TRBV27|-|TRBJ1-2
CASSFRDGAYGYTF
TGTGCCAGCAGTTTTAGGGATGGGGCCTATGGCTACACCTTC
>-|TRBV9|-|TRBJ2-1
CASSAALDEQFF
TGTGCCAGCAGCGCCGCCCTAGATGAGCAGTTCTTC
>TRBD1|TRBV19|-|TRBJ1-6
CASSISRDRDSPLHF
TGTGCCAGTAGTATAAGCCGGGACAGGGATTCACCCCTCCACTTT
>TRBD1|TRBV27|-|TRBJ2-7
CASSKGQNYEQYF
TGTGCCAGCAGTAAGGGACAGAACTACGAGCAGTACTTC
>TRBD1|TRBV4-2|-|TRBJ2-7
CASSQNPTGLAYEQYF
TGTGCCAGCAGCCAGAACCCGACAGGGCTTGCCTACGAGCAGTACTTC
>-|TRBV5-1|once|TRBJ2-6
CASSLAGANVLTF
TGCGCCAGCAGCTTGGCGGGGGCCAACGTCCTGACTTTC
>TRBD1|TRBV7-9|-|TRBJ1-6
CASSFVSGTGGSPLHF
TGTGCCAGCAGCTTCGTAAGCGGGACAGGGGGTTCACCCCTCCACTTT
>TRBD1|TRBV14|-|TRBJ2-3
CASSRGTGGDTQYF
TGTGCCAGCAGCCGGGGGACAGGGGGGGATACGCAGTATTTT
>TRBD1|TRBV7-8|-|TRBJ1-1
CASSGPGGGGMLAEAFF
TGTGCCAGCAGCGGGCCAGGGGGCGGCGGGATGTTGGCTGAAGCTTTCTTT
>-|TRBV6-5|-|TRBJ2-2
CASSYWGRANTGELFF
TGTGCCAGCAGTTACTGGGGCCGAGCGAACACCGGGGAGCTGTTTTTT
>-|TRBV30|-|TRBJ1-4
CAWSQRGLSSGKLFF
TGTGCCTGGAGCCAACGGGGACTCAGTAGCGGAAAACTGTTTTTT
>-|TRBV4-1|-|TRBJ1-2
CASSLPGRDFYGYTF
TGCGCCAGCAGCCTTCCCGGTCGCGATTTCTATGGCTACACCTTC
>TRBD2|TRBV3-1/TRBV3-2|-|TRBJ2-3
CASSQGLAAQYF
TGTGCCAGCAGCCAAGGCCTAGCGGCGCAGTATTTT
>-|TRBV6-6|-|TRBJ2-2
CASSYSYGSGGELFF
TGTGCCAGCAGTTACTCGTACGGGTCGGGCGGGGAGCTGTTTTTT
>-|TRBV15|-|TRBJ1-2
CATRGAGNYGYTF
TGTGCCACACGGGGGGCCGGTAACTATGGCTACACCTTC
>-|TRBV6-1|-|TRBJ1-6
CASSEVAGVLNNSPLHF
TGTGCCAGCAGTGAAGTTGCGGGCGTCCTTAATAATTCACCCCTCCACTTT
>-|TRBV25-1|once|TRBJ1-2
CASSDVETNYGYTF
TGTGCCAGCAGTGATGTGGAGACTAACTATGGCTACACCTTC